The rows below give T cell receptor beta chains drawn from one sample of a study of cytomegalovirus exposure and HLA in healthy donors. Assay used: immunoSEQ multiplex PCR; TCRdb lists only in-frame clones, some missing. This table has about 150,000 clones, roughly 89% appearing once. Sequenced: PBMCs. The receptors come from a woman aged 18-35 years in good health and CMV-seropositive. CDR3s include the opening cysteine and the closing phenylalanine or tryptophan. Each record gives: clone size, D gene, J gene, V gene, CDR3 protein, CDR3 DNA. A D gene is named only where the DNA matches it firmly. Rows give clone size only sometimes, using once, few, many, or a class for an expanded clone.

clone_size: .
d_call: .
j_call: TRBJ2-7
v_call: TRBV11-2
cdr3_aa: CASSSSSYEQYF
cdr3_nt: TGTGCCAGCAGCTCGAGCTCCTACGAGCAGTACTTC

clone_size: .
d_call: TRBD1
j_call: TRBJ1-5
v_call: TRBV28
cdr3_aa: CASSTGTANQPQHF
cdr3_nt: TGTGCCAGCAGTACCGGGACAGCGAATCAGCCCCAGCATTTT

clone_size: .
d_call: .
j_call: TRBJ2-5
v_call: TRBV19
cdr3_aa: CASQWRWNQETQYF
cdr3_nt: TGTGCCAGCCAGTGGCGGTGGAACCAAGAGACCCAGTACTTC

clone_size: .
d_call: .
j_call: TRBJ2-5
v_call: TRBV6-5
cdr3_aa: CASSYGASDSRTQYF
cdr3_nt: TGTGCCAGCAGTTACGGGGCCAGTGACTCACGGACCCAGTACTTC

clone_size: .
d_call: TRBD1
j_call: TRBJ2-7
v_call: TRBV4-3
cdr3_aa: CASSQAQGAEQYF
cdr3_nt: TGCGCCAGCAGCCAAGCACAGGGGGCCGAGCAGTACTTC

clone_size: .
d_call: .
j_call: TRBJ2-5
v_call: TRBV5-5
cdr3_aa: CASSPVGTQLETQYF
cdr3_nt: TGTGCCAGCAGCCCCGTCGGGACTCAACTAGAGACCCAGTACTTC

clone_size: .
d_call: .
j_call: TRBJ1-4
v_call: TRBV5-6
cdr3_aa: CASSLGFLTNEKLFF
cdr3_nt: TGTGCCAGCAGCTTGGGTTTCCTTACTAATGAAAAACTGTTTTTT

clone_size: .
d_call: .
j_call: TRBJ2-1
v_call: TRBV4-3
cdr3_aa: CASSQQDYYNEQFF
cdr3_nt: TGCGCCAGCAGCCAGCAAGACTACTACAATGAGCAGTTCTTC

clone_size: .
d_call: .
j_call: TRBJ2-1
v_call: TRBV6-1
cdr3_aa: CASSEANSYSYNEQFF
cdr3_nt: TGTGCCAGCAGTGAAGCGAACAGTTACTCCTACAATGAGCAGTTCTTC

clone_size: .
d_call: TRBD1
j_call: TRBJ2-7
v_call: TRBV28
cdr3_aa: CASSLGVPRGREQYF
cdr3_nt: TGTGCCAGCAGTCTGGGGGTCCCCAGGGGGCGCGAGCAGTACTTC

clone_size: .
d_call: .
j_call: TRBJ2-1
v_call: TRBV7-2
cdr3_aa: CASSFYSSGNDEQFF
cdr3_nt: TGTGCCAGCAGCTTTTATTCTTCGGGGAACGATGAGCAGTTCTTC

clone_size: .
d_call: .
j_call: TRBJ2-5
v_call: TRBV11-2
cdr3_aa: CASSLVSWASLQETQYF
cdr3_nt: TGTGCCAGCAGCTTAGTGTCTTGGGCCAGCCTCCAAGAGACCCAGTACTTC

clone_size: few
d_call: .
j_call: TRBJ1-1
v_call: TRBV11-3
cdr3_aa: CASSLSQGATEAFF
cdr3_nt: TGTGCCAGCAGCTTAAGTCAAGGGGCGACTGAAGCTTTCTTT

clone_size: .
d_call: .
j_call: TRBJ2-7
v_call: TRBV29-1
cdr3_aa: CSVRVAYEQYF
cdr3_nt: TGCAGCGTTCGGGTGGCCTACGAGCAGTACTTC

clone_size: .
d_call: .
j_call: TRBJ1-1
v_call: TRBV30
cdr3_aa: CAWSTQPMNTEAFF
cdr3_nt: TGTGCCTGGAGCACACAGCCTATGAACACTGAAGCTTTCTTT

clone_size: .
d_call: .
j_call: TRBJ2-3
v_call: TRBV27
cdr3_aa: CASSKGDTQYF
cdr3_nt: TGTGCCAGCAGCAAGGGGGATACGCAGTATTTT

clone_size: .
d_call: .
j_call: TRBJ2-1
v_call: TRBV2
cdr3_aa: CASSEDRGSYNEQFF
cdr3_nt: TGTGCCAGCAGTGAAGACCGCGGCTCCTACAATGAGCAGTTCTTC

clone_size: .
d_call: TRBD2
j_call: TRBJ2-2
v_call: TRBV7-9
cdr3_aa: CASRSGTTIPTGELFF
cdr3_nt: TGTGCCAGCAGGTCCGGGACTACGATCCCCACCGGGGAGCTGTTTTTT

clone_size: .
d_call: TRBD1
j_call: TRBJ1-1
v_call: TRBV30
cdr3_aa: CAWTRVTGGNTEAFF
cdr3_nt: TGTGCCTGGACCCGAGTGACAGGGGGGAACACTGAAGCTTTCTTT

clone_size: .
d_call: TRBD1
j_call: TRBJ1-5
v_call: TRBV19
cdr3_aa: CASSVQGARWQPQHF
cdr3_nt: TGTGCCAGTAGTGTACAGGGGGCACGATGGCAGCCCCAGCATTTT

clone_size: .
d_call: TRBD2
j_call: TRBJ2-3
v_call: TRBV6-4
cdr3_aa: CASSVSSGRADTQYF
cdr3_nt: TGTGCCAGCAGTGTGTCTAGCGGGAGGGCAGATACGCAGTATTTT

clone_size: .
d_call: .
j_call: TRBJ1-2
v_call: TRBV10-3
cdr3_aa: CAISEWGGDYGYTF
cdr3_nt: TGTGCCATCAGTGAATGGGGGGGTGACTATGGCTACACCTTC

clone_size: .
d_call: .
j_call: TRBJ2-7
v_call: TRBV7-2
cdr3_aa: CASSSTYLSSYEQYF
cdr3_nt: TGTGCCAGCAGCTCTACCTACTTAAGCTCCTACGAGCAGTACTTC

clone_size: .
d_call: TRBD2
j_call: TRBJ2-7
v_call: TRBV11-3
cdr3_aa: CASRSGSGYEQYF
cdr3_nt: TGTGCCAGCAGAAGCGGGAGTGGCTACGAGCAGTACTTC

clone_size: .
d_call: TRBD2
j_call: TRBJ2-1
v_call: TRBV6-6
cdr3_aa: CASSYGSGTSSNEQFF
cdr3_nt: TGTGCCAGCAGTTACGGATCCGGGACTAGCTCCAATGAGCAGTTCTTC

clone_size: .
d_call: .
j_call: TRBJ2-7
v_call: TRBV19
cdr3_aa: CASSIKAGRYEQYF
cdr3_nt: TGTGCCAGTAGTATAAAGGCAGGGCGCTACGAGCAGTACTTC

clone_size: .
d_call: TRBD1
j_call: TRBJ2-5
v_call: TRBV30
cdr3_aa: CAWSEGQHQGETQYF
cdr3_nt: TGTGCCTGGAGTGAGGGACAGCACCAGGGAGAGACCCAGTACTTC

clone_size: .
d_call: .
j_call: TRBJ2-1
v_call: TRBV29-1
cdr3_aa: CSTYLRGGEQFF
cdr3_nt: TGCAGCACATACCTCCGGGGTGGTGAGCAGTTCTTC

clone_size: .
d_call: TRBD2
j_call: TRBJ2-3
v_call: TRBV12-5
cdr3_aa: CASGSGTSGKRVDTQYF
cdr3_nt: TGTGCTAGTGGTTCGGGGACTAGCGGAAAACGGGTAGATACGCAGTATTTT

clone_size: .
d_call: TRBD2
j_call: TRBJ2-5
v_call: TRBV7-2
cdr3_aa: CASSLVLAGGETQYF
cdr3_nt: TGTGCCAGCAGCTTAGTTCTAGCGGGAGGGGAGACCCAGTACTTC

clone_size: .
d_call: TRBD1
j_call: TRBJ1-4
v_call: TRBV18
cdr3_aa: CASSPPGQEGEKLFF
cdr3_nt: TGTGCCAGCTCACCGCCGGGACAGGAGGGCGAAAAACTGTTTTTT

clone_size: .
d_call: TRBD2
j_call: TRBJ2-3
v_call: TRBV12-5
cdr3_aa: CASGSPSGTYTDTQYF
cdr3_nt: TGTGCTAGTGGTTCTCCTAGCGGGACCTACACAGATACGCAGTATTTT

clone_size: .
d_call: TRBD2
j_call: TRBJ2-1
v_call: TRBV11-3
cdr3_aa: CASSQRVGLAGGHNEQFF
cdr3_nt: TGTGCCAGCAGCCAAAGAGTCGGACTAGCGGGAGGTCACAATGAGCAGTTCTTC

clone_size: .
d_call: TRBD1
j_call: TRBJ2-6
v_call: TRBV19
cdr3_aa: CASAGTAGANVLTF
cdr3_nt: TGTGCCAGTGCTGGGACAGCTGGGGCCAACGTCCTGACTTTC

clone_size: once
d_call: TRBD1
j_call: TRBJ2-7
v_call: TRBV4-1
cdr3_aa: CASSQAGTGFYEQYF
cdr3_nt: TGCGCCAGCAGCCAAGCCGGGACAGGGTTTTACGAGCAGTACTTC

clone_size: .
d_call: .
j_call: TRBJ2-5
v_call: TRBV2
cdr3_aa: CASSDGGGETQYF
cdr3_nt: TGTGCCAGCAGTGACGGAGGAGGGGAGACCCAGTACTTC

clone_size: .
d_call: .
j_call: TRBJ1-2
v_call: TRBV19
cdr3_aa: CASSIPLPRSNYGYTF
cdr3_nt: TGTGCCAGTAGTATTCCCCTCCCGAGGTCTAACTATGGCTACACCTTC

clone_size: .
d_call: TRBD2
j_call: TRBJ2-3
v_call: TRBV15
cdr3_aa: CATSRVTSATDTQYF
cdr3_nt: TGTGCCACCAGCAGAGTCACTAGCGCGACAGATACGCAGTATTTT

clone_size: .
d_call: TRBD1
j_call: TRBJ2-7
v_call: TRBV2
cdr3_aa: CAGRQGVYEQYF
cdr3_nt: TGTGCCGGCAGACAGGGCGTCTACGAGCAGTACTTC

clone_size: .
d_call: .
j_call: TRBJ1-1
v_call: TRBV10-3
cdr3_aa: CAISPDKMNTEAFF
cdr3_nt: TGTGCCATCAGTCCTGACAAGATGAACACTGAAGCTTTCTTT

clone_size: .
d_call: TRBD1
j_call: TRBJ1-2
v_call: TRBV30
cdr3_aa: CAWSPGTGYGYTF
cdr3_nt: TGTGCCTGGAGTCCCGGGACAGGCTATGGCTACACCTTC

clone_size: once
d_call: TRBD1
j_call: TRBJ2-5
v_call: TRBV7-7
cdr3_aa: CASSLDRTGQETQYF
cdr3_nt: TGTGCTAGCAGCTTAGATAGGACAGGACAAGAGACCCAGTACTTC

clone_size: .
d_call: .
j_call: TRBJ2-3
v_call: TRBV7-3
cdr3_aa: CASSKIPVLAGSTDTQYF
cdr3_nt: TGTGCCAGCAGCAAGATACCGGTACTCGCGGGAAGCACAGATACGCAGTATTTT

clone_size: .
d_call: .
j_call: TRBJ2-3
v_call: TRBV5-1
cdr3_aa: CASSLVPGGTDTQYF
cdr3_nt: TGCGCCAGCAGCTTGGTGCCGGGAGGCACAGATACGCAGTATTTT

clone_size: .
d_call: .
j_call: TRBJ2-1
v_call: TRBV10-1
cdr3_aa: CASSARTDWDEQFF
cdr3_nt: TGCGCCAGCAGTGCAAGGACAGACTGGGATGAGCAGTTCTTC

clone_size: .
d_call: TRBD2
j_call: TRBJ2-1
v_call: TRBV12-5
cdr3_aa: CASGLTGSGDEQFF
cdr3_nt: TGTGCTAGTGGTTTGACCGGGAGCGGGGATGAGCAGTTCTTC

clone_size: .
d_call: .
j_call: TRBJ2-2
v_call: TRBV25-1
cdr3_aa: CASSANGLAVTGELFF
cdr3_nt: TGTGCCAGCAGTGCAAATGGGCTAGCAGTCACCGGGGAGCTGTTTTTT

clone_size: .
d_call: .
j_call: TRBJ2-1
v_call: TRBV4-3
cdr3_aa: CASSQDRGRSYEQFF
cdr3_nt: TGCGCCAGCAGCCAAGATAGGGGTCGTTCATATGAGCAGTTCTTC

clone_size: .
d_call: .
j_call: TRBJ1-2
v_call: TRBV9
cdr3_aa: CASSVGDLANYGYTF
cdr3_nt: TGTGCCAGCAGCGTAGGAGACTTAGCTAACTATGGCTACACCTTC

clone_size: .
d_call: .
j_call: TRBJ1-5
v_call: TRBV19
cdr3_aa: CASSISQGIDNQPQHF
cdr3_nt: TGTGCCAGTAGTATTTCTCAGGGGATTGACAATCAGCCCCAGCATTTT

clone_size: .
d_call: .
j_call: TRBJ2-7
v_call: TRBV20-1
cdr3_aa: CSASPGSEQYF
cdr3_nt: TGCAGTGCTAGCCCGGGTAGCGAGCAGTACTTC

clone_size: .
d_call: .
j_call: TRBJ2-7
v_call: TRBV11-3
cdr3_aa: CASSSRGASSYEQYF
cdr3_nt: TGTGCCAGCAGCTCCAGGGGGGCTAGCTCCTACGAGCAGTACTTC

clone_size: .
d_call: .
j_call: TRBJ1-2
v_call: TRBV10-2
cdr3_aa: CASSEPGVGGYTF
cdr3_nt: TGCGCCAGCAGTGAGCCCGGGGTGGGAGGCTACACCTTC